This TCR beta chain derives from a study of OX40 agonist ivuxolimab in advanced cancers. At the level of the study: Patients were dosed with the agonistic anti-OX40 (CD134) antibody ivuxolimab. Whole-study findings and limits: The CD4+ and CD8+ T cells in the blood had expanded clonally by week 6 at 0.1 to 3.0 mg/kg.

J gave up 2 bases and V 10 bases, and 8 bases lay outside the gene matches. The CDR3 length is 13 residues. Germline V gene lookup returns CDR1 LNHNV and CDR2 YYDKDF (reference sequence). Comments on this clone: Its antigen is unidentified.

Patients were excluded for autoimmune disease history or systemic immunosuppression. Libraries were prepared by immunoSEQ multiplex PCR; TCRdb keeps only in-frame clonotypes and omits some of them. The sample includes about 56,000 clones, 82% of them seen just once. The clonotype was recovered from an adult with an advanced solid tumor such as melanoma, head and neck, liver or kidney cancer. This chain uses TRBV15 with TRBJ2-7; 7 bases map to TRBD1. Sequencing used CD4+ or CD8+ T cells sorted from blood, obtained in a trial of the OX40 agonist ivuxolimab. This chain's CDR3 is CASARDRPYEQYF. The CDR3 nucleotides are TGTGCCAGCGCCAGGGACAGACCCTACGAGCAGTACTTC.